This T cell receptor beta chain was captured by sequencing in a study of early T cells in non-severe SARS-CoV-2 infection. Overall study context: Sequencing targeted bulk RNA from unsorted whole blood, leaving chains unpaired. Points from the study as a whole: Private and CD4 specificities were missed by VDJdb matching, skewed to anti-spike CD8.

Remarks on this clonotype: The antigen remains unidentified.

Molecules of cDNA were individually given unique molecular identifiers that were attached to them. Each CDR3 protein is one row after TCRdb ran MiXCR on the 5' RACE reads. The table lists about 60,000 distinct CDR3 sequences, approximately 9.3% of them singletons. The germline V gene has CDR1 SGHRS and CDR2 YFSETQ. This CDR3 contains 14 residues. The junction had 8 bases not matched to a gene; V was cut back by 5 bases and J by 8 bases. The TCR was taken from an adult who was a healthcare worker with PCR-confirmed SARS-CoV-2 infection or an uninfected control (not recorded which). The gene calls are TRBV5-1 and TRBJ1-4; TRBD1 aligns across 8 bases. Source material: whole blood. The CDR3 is CASSQGAPREKLFF. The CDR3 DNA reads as TGCGCCAGCAGTCAGGGGGCGCCGCGGGAAAAACTGTTTTTT.